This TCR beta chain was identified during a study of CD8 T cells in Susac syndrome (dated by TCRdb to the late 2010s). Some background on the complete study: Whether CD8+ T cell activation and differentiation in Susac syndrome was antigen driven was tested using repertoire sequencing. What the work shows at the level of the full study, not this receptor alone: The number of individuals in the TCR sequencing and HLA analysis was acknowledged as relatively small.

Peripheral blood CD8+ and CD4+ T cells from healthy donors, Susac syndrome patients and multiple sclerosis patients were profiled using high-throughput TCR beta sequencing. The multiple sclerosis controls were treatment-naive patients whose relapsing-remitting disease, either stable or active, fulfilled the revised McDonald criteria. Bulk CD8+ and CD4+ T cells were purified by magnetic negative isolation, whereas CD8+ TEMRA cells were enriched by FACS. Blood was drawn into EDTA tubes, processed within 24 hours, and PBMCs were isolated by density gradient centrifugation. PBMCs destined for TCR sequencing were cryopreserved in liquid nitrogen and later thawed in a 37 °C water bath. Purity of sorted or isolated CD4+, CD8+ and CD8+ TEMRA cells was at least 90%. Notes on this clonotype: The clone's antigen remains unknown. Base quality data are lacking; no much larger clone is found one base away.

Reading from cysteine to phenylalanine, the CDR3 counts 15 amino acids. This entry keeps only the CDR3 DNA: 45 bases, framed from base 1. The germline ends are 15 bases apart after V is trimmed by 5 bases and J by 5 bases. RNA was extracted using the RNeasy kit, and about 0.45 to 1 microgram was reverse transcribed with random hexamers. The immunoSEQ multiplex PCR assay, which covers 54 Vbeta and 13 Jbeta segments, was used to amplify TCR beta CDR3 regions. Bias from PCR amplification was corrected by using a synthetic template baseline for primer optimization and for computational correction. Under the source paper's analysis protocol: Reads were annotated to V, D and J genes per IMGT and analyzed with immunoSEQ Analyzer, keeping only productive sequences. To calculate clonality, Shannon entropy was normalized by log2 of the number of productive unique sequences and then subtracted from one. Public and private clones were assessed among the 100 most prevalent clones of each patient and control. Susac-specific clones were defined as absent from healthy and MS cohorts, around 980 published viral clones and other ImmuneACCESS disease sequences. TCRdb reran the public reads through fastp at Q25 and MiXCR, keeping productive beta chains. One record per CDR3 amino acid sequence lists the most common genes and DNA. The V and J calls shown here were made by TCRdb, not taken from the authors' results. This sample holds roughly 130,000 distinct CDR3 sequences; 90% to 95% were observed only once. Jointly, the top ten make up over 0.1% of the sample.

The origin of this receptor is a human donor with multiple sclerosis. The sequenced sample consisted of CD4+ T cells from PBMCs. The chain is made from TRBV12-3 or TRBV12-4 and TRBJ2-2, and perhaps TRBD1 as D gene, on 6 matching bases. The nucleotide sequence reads TGTGCCAGCAGTCCCGCACAGGGTCGGACCGGGGAGCTGTTTTTT. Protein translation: CASSPAQGRTGELFF.